This is a list of T cell receptor beta chains from one sample in a study of neoadjuvant anti-PD-1 for oral cavity cancer. Clones were read by immunoSEQ multiplex PCR, and TCRdb kept only the in-frame ones, dropping some. In the table there are tens of thousands of clones, over 30% of which are singletons. The sample consisted of tumor tissue, taken after nivolumab (anti-PD-1) treatment. Every receptor here comes from a person aged 35-79 years with oral cavity squamous cell carcinoma. CDR3s include the opening cysteine and the closing phenylalanine or tryptophan. A D gene is named only where the DNA matches it firmly. Clone size, where shown, is once, few, many, or a class for clones that have expanded.

length	D	V	J	size	CDR3	DNA
16	TRBD1	TRBV5-6	TRBJ1-1	many	CASSLAGTGPNTEAFF	TGTGCCAGCAGCTTGGCCGGGACAGGGCCGAACACTGAAGCTTTCTTT
14	TRBD2	TRBV30	TRBJ2-7	.	CAWSAERGSYEQYF	TGTGCCTGGAGTGCCGAGCGGGGTTCCTACGAGCAGTACTTC
15	.	TRBV28	TRBJ2-5	.	CASSTPTGSTETQYF	TGTGCCAGCAGTACCCCGACAGGTTCTACAGAGACCCAGTACTTC
15	.	TRBV5-1	TRBJ2-7	.	CASSLEGGGIYEQYF	TGCGCCAGCAGCTTGGAAGGGGGAGGGATCTACGAGCAGTACTTC
16	TRBD2	TRBV15	TRBJ2-3	few	CATSRGAGGHQDTQYF	TGTGCCACCAGCAGAGGGGCGGGAGGGCACCAAGATACGCAGTATTTT
13	.	TRBV19	TRBJ2-5	.	CASSIEGLETQYF	TGTGCCAGTAGTATCGAAGGGTTGGAGACCCAGTACTTC
17	TRBD1	TRBV28	TRBJ1-4	.	CASSSGTAYTTNEKLFF	TGTGCCAGCAGTTCCGGGACAGCTTATACAACTAATGAAAAACTGTTTTTT
14	.	TRBV9	TRBJ2-3	.	CASSLVPSADTQYF	TGTGCCAGCAGCCTAGTCCCTTCGGCGGATACGCAGTATTTT
15	TRBD2	TRBV5-8	TRBJ2-5	many	CASSPGLAGQETQYF	TGTGCCAGCAGCCCGGGACTAGCGGGCCAAGAGACCCAGTACTTC
14	TRBD1	TRBV5-6	TRBJ1-2	few	CASSTGQARYGYTF	TGTGCCAGCAGCACGGGACAGGCCCGCTATGGCTACACCTTC
14	TRBD2	TRBV28	TRBJ2-7	few	CASRSSGSGYEQYF	TGTGCCAGCAGGTCTAGCGGGAGTGGGTACGAGCAGTACTTC
15	.	TRBV18	TRBJ2-7	few	CASSPSRVNSYEQYF	TGTGCCAGCTCACCAAGCAGGGTAAATTCCTACGAGCAGTACTTC
15	TRBD1	TRBV5-1	TRBJ1-4	many	CASSLEDRGSEKLFF	TGCGCCAGCAGCCTTGAGGACAGGGGAAGTGAAAAACTGTTTTTT
13	.	TRBV11-2	TRBJ2-7	few	CASAVPGDYEQYF	TGTGCCAGCGCTGTACCCGGGGACTACGAGCAGTACTTC
15	.	TRBV19	TRBJ1-1	.	CASSIIGDGSIEAFF	TGTGCCAGTAGTATAATTGGGGACGGGAGTATAGAAGCTTTCTTT
14	TRBD2	TRBV4-1	TRBJ2-1	.	CASSQDSGVYEQFF	TGCGCCAGCAGCCAAGATAGCGGGGTTTATGAGCAGTTCTTC
14	.	TRBV4-1	TRBJ1-5	.	CASSQAGFNQPQHF	TGCGCCAGCAGCCAAGCTGGTTTCAATCAGCCCCAGCATTTT
15	.	TRBV6-1	TRBJ1-4	.	CASSVLGATNEKLFF	TGTGCCAGCAGTGTTTTGGGAGCAACTAATGAAAAACTGTTTTTT
12	.	TRBV5-1	TRBJ1-4	few	CASSLGNEKLFF	TGCGCCAGCAGCTTGGGTAATGAAAAACTGTTTTTT
15	.	TRBV5-6	TRBJ2-4	.	CASSLGTKAKNIQYF	TGTGCCAGCAGCTTGGGGACGAAAGCCAAAAACATTCAGTACTTC
12	.	TRBV6-5	TRBJ2-7	.	CASSQDPYEQYF	TGTGCCAGCAGCCAGGACCCCTACGAGCAGTACTTC
15	.	TRBV4-1	TRBJ2-7	.	CASSRTGTASYEQYF	TGCGCCAGCAGCCGTACCGGGACGGCATCCTACGAGCAGTACTTC
15	TRBD1	TRBV27	TRBJ1-2	few	CASRGQEPNNYGYTF	TGTGCCAGCAGGGGACAGGAGCCAAATAACTATGGCTACACCTTC
14	.	TRBV11-1	TRBJ2-7	few	CASSFVQQGDEQYF	TGTGCCAGCAGCTTTGTACAGCAAGGCGACGAGCAGTACTTC
17	.	TRBV21-1	TRBJ1-1	.	CASSNGLTGAWIPEAFF	TGTGCCAGCAGCAATGGTCTAACAGGGGCTTGGATACCTGAAGCTTTCTTT
15	.	TRBV7-9	TRBJ1-2	many	CASSLSGARNYGYTF	TGTGCCAGCAGCTTATCAGGGGCCCGGAACTATGGCTACACCTTC
12	.	TRBV13	TRBJ2-5	few	CASSLPQETQYF	TGTGCCAGCAGCCTCCCCCAAGAGACCCAGTACTTC
16	.	TRBV9	TRBJ1-6	few	CASSVGVTDQFSPLHF	TGTGCCAGCAGCGTAGGAGTGACGGACCAGTTTTCACCCCTCCACTTT
13	.	TRBV19	TRBJ1-1	few	CASSIGGSPGAFF	TGTGCCAGTAGTATAGGCGGATCCCCGGGAGCTTTCTTT
15	TRBD1	TRBV28	TRBJ2-2	many	CACSLTGQGTGELFF	TGTGCCTGCTCATTAACGGGACAGGGGACCGGGGAGCTGTTTTTT
15	.	TRBV5-6	TRBJ1-1	few	CASSPVGAMNTEAFF	TGTGCCAGCAGCCCCGTCGGAGCGATGAACACTGAAGCTTTCTTT
16	.	TRBV6-1	TRBJ1-4	.	CASSEVGQGINEKLFF	TGTGCCAGCAGTGAAGTGGGGCAGGGGATTAATGAAAAACTGTTTTTT
13	TRBD1	TRBV18	TRBJ1-1	.	CASSGGTGGKAFF	TGTGCCAGCTCAGGCGGGACAGGGGGAAAAGCTTTCTTT
14	.	TRBV7-9	TRBJ1-2	few	CASSWGDGNYGYTF	TGTGCCAGCAGCTGGGGGGACGGGAACTATGGCTACACCTTC
15	.	TRBV6-5	TRBJ2-7	few	CASSYSRGGGYEQYF	TGTGCCAGCAGTTACTCGAGGGGAGGGGGCTACGAGCAGTACTTC
16	.	TRBV7-9	TRBJ2-7	.	CASSLTGTAGASEQYF	TGTGCCAGCAGCTTAACCGGGACAGCGGGTGCCTCCGAGCAGTACTTC
16	.	TRBV7-3	TRBJ2-7	.	CASSLDGTTGSYEQYF	TGTGCCAGCAGCTTAGACGGGACCACAGGCTCCTACGAGCAGTACTTC
11	.	TRBV27	TRBJ2-5	many	CASSLGETQYF	TGTGCCAGCAGTTTGGGAGAGACCCAGTACTTC
12	.	TRBV5-1	TRBJ1-1	.	CASSLGTPEAFF	TGCGCCAGCAGCTTGGGGACACCTGAAGCTTTCTTT
16	.	TRBV7-9	TRBJ1-2	.	CASSKAGGEGNYGYTF	TGTGCCAGCAGCAAGGCCGGGGGTGAGGGTAACTATGGCTACACCTTC
18	TRBD1	TRBV7-9	TRBJ1-5	once	CASSLGTGGSYSNQPQHF	TGTGCCAGCAGCCTTGGGACAGGGGGCTCCTATAGCAATCAGCCCCAGCATTTT
18	TRBD1	TRBV29-1	TRBJ2-3	many	CSVKEPGQGTRGTDTQYF	TGCAGCGTAAAAGAGCCGGGACAGGGGACCCGGGGCACAGATACGCAGTATTTT
17	.	TRBV4-2	TRBJ2-1	.	CASSSGGALGSGNEQFF	TGTGCCAGCAGCTCCGGTGGGGCGTTAGGGTCGGGGAATGAGCAGTTCTTC
15	TRBD2	TRBV28	TRBJ2-7	.	CASRMTSGRAGEQYF	TGTGCCAGCAGGATGACTAGCGGGAGGGCCGGCGAGCAGTACTTC
14	.	TRBV25-1	TRBJ2-3	many	CASSVLGKTDTQYF	TGTGCCAGCAGTGTCCTGGGAAAGACAGATACGCAGTATTTT
16	TRBD1	TRBV7-9	TRBJ2-1	few	CASSPGQGSSYNEQFF	TGTGCCAGCAGCCCGGGACAGGGAAGCTCCTACAATGAGCAGTTCTTC
14	TRBD1	TRBV11-1	TRBJ1-2	.	CASSFEQGTYGYTF	TGTGCCAGCAGCTTCGAACAGGGGACCTATGGCTACACCTTC
14	.	TRBV7-2	TRBJ1-2	.	CASSLRTVVRGYTF	TGTGCCAGCAGCCTCAGGACAGTTGTGCGCGGCTACACCTTC
17	TRBD1	TRBV5-3	TRBJ1-6	.	CARSGNSGGAERSPLHF	TGTGCCAGAAGCGGGAATTCAGGGGGCGCAGAAAGATCACCCCTCCACTTT
16	TRBD2	TRBV7-8	TRBJ2-5	.	CASSFVGLARQETQYF	TGTGCCAGCAGCTTCGTTGGACTAGCGAGACAAGAGACCCAGTACTTC
14	.	TRBV11-2	TRBJ1-1	.	CASSLEADNTEAFF	TGTGCCAGCAGCTTAGAGGCGGATAACACTGAAGCTTTCTTT
13	TRBD1	TRBV12-5	TRBJ2-5	few	CASGKTGMETQYF	TGTGCTAGTGGTAAGACAGGGATGGAGACCCAGTACTTC
15	TRBD1	TRBV6-5	TRBJ2-7	.	CASSYSLTGGYEQYF	TGTGCCAGCAGTTACTCGTTGACAGGGGGCTACGAGCAGTACTTC
14	TRBD1	TRBV10-3	TRBJ1-2	.	CAISTLQGARGYTF	TGTGCCATCAGCACCTTACAGGGGGCGAGAGGCTACACCTTC